One and the same sample provided the 6 T cell receptor beta chains below, sequenced in a study of cytomegalovirus exposure and HLA in healthy donors (dated by TCRdb to 2015 to 2018). Library creation used the immunoSEQ multiplex PCR assay. For the multiplex PCR, a mixture combining 60 forward primers for TCR Vbeta segments and 13 reverse primers for TCR Jbeta segments was used. TCRdb took over this immuneACCESS table, retaining in-frame rearrangements with V and J assigned. Such tables are incomplete; in checked studies, under half of the missing clones stem from an unresolved V gene, and the remainder is unexplained. This sample holds 120,000 or so clones; about 80% were observed only once. More than 7% of the sample goes to the ten largest clones. What was sequenced was PBMCs. These receptors were obtained from a woman aged 50 to 60 in good health and CMV-seropositive.

The chain recombines TRBV1 with TRBJ2-1; the table's TRBD2 call for D was not verified on the DNA. TRBV1 constitutes a pseudogene. This CDR3 contains 18 residues. CDR3 sequence: CTSSQTPGTSGTNNEQFF. In DNA form, the CDR3 reads TGCACCAGCAGCCAAACCCCCGGGACTAGCGGGACAAACAATGAGCAGTTCTTC.

The CDR3 region has the DNA TGTGCCAGCAGCCGACGTGAGACAAGGGGTGAAGCTTTCTTT. The encoded protein is CASSRRETRGEAFF. V gene TRBV9 combines with J gene TRBJ1-1; maybe TRBD1 (5 bases). V was pared by 4 bases and J by 7 bases, with 17 bases between. Germline-derived CDR1 and CDR2 are SGDLS and YYNGEE. The CDR3 consists of 14 residues.

This chain connects TRBV5-5 to TRBJ1-2; 9 nucleotides agree with TRBD1. Germline V CDR1 and CDR2: SGHKS, YYEKEE (reference sequence). This CDR3 is built from 15 residues. The junction had 9 bases not matched to a gene; V was cut back by 3 bases and J by 6 bases. The CDR3 DNA follows: TGTGCCAGCAGCTCCCAAGCTGGACAGGGGCATGGCTACACCTTC. Its translation is CASSSQAGQGHGYTF. The whole variable domain, filled in from reference TRBV5-5 and TRBJ1-2, reads DAGVTQSPTHLIKTRGQQVTLRCSPISGHKSVSWYQQVLGQGPQFIFQYYEKEERGRGNFPDRFSARQFPNYSSELNVNALLLGDSALYLCASSSQAGQGHGYTFGSGTRLTVV.

This sequence joins TRBV7-8 and TRBJ2-7, with TRBD2 identical over 10 bases. Trimming took 5 bases from V and 4 from J; bases not matched to a gene: 8. Per the germline V gene, CDR1 is SGHVS and CDR2 is FQNEAQ. The CDR3 has 15 amino acids. This CDR3 reads CASSRVASGGYEQYF. CDR3 coding DNA: TGTGCCAGCAGCCGAGTAGCTAGCGGGGGATACGAGCAGTACTTC. The whole variable domain, remainder taken from reference TRBV7-8 and TRBJ2-7, is GAGVSQSPRYKVAKRGQDVALRCDPISGHVSLFWYQQALGQGPEFLTYFQNEAQLDKSGLPSDRFFAERPEGSVSTLKIQRTQQEDSAVYLCASSRVASGGYEQYFGPGTRLTVT.

In its sample, this clone was seen a few times. The V and J genes are TRBV2 and TRBJ2-7; unclear D gene. V lost 1 base to trimming and J lost 0 bases, with 7 bases between them. CDR1 SNHLY and CDR2 FYNNEI come from the germline V gene. CDR3 length equals 14 residues. The CDR3, as DNA: TGTGCCAGCAGTGAAGGCTACCTCTCCTACGAGCAGTACTTC. It codes for CASSEGYLSYEQYF.

The chain recombines TRBV5-5 with TRBJ2-3, with 7 bases lining up with TRBD1. The CDR3 has 15 amino acids. Germline V gives CDR1 SGHKS, CDR2 YYEKEE (reference sequence). J was trimmed by 7 bases and V by 3 bases; bases with no gene match: 11. The CDR3 protein is CASSSWTQGMNTQYF. CDR3 bases: TGTGCCAGCAGCTCTTGGACACAGGGGATGAATACGCAGTATTTT. Full variable domain (rest looked up from reference TRBV5-5 and TRBJ2-3): DAGVTQSPTHLIKTRGQQVTLRCSPISGHKSVSWYQQVLGQGPQFIFQYYEKEERGRGNFPDRFSARQFPNYSSELNVNALLLGDSALYLCASSSWTQGMNTQYFGPGTRLTVL.